This record looks at one T cell receptor (beta chain) sequence and its context. This specimen belongs to a study of blood T cell repertoires in COVID-19. With V trimmed by 5 bases and J by 4 bases, 2 bases remained unmatched. The V gene's germline CDR1 is MNHEY and CDR2 SVGEGT. The CDR3 length is 12 residues. Categorization into cohorts depended on clinical history that participants reported. All recovered Cohort 3 donors got two negative PCRs, got clearance, or saw symptom resolution. Original methodology: By means of reference gene primer amplification, nucleated cell counts were estimated. The table came from immunoSEQ multiplex PCR; TCRdb's copy has only in-frame clones and leaves some out. V and J calls and clone size are as listed in that table; D and trimming were resolved from the DNA. Of hundreds of thousands of clones listed, roughly nine tenths are singletons.

The chain joins TRBV6-2 or TRBV6-3 to TRBJ2-7; 7 bases map to TRBD1. The sequenced material came from PBMCs or T cells enriched from blood (not recorded which). The sequence was collected from a man between 60 and 75 years old who had recovered from COVID-19. Written as DNA, the CDR3 is TGTGCCAGCAGTACACAGGGGTACGAGCAGTACTTC. This sequence encodes CASSTQGYEQYF.